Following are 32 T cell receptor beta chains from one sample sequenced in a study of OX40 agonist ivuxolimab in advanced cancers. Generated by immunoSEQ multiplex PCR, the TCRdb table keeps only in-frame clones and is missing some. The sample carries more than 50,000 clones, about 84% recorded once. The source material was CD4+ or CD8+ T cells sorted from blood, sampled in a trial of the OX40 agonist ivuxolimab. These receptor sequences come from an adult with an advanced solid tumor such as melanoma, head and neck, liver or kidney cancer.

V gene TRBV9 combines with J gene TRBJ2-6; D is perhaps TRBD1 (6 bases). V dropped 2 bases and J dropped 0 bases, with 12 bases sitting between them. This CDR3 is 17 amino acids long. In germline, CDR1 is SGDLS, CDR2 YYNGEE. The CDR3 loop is CASSVKEGGSGANVLTF. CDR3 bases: TGTGCCAGCAGCGTGAAGGAAGGGGGCTCTGGGGCCAACGTCCTGACTTTC.

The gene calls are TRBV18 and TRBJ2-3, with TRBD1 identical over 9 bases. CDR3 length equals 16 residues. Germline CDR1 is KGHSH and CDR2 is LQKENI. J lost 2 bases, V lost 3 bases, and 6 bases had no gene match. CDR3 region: CASSPRTGEITDTQYF. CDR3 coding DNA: TGTGCCAGCTCACCCCGGACAGGGGAAATCACAGATACGCAGTATTTT.

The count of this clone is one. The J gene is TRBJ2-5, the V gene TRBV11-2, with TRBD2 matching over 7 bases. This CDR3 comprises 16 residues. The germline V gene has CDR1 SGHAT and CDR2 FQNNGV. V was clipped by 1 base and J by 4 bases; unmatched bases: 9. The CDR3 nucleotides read TGTGCCAGCAGCTTAGCCGGGGGGTGGGTTTCAGAGACCCAGTACTTC. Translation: CASSLAGGWVSETQYF.

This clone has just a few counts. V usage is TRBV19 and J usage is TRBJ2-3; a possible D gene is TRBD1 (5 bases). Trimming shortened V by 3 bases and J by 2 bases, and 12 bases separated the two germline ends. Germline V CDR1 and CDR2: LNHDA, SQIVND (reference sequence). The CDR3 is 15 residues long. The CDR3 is CASSIQGSVTDTQYF. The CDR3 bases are TGTGCCAGTAGTATCCAGGGCTCTGTCACAGATACGCAGTATTTT.

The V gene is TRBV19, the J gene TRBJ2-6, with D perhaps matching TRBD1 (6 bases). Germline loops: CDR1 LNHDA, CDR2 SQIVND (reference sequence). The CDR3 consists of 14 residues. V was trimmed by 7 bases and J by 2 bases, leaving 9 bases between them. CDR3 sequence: CASNKGAGANVLTF. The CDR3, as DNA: TGTGCCAGTAACAAGGGGGCTGGGGCCAACGTCCTGACTTTC.

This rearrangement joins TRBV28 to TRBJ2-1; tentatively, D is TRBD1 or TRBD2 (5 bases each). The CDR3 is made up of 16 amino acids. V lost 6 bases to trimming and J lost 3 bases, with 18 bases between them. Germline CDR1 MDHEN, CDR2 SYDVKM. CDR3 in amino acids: CASRGVGQGYYNEQFF. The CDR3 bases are TGTGCCAGCAGGGGGGTCGGGCAGGGATACTACAATGAGCAGTTCTTC.

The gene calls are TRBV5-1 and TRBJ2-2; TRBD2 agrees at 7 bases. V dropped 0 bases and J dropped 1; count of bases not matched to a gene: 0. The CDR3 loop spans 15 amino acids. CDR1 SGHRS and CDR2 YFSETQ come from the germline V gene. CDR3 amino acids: CASSLAGGNTGELFF. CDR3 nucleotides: TGCGCCAGCAGCTTGGCGGGGGGGAACACCGGGGAGCTGTTTTTT.

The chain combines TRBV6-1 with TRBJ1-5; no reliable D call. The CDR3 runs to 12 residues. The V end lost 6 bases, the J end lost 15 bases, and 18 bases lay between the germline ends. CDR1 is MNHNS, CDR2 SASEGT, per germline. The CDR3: CASRSYGSGLHF. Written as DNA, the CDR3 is TGTGCCAGCAGGAGTTACGGATCAGGCTTGCATTTT.

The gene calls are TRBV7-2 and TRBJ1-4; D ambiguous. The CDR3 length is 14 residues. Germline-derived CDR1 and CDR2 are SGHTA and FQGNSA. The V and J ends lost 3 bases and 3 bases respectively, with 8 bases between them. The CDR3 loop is CASSLSQSNEKLFF. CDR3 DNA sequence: TGTGCCAGCAGCTTGAGTCAGTCTAATGAAAAACTGTTTTTT.

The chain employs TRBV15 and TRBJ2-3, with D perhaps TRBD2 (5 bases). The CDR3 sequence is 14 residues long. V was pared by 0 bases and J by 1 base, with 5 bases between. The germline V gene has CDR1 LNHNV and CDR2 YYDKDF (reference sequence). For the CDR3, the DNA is TGTGCCACCAGCAGAGAGCGGGGCACAGATACGCAGTATTTT. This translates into CATSRERGTDTQYF.

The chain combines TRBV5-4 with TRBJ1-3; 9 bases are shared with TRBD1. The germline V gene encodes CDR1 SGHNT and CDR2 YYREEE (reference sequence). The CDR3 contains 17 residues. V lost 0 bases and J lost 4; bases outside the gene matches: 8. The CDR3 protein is CASSLGAPGQGGNTIYF. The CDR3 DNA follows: TGTGCCAGCAGCTTGGGGGCTCCGGGACAGGGCGGAAACACCATATATTTT.

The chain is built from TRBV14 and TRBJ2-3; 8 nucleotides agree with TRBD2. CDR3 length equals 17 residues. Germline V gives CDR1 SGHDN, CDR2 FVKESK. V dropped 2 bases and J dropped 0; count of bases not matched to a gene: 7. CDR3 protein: CASSQFGLALSTDTQYF. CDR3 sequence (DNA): TGTGCCAGCAGCCAATTCGGACTAGCCCTCAGCACAGATACGCAGTATTTT.

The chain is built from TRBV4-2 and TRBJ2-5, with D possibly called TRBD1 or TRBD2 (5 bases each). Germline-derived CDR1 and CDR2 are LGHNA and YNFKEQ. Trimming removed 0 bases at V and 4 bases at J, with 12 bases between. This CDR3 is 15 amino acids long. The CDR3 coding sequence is TGTGCCAGCAGCCAAGAGTATCGGGGACCAGAGACCCAGTACTTC. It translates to CASSQEYRGPETQYF.

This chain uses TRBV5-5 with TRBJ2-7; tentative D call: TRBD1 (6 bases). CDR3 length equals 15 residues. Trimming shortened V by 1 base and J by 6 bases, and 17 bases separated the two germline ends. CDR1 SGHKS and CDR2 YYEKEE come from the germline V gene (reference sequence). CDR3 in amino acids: CASSLSGQSGREQYF. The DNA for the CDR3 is TGTGCCAGCAGCTTGTCCGGACAGAGTGGGCGCGAGCAGTACTTC.

The CDR3 spells CASSPGLAGANEQFF. CDR3 coding DNA: TGTGCCAGCAGTCCTGGACTAGCGGGGGCCAATGAGCAGTTCTTC. This chain links TRBV28 with TRBJ2-1; 13 nucleotides line up with TRBD2. V was clipped by 5 bases and J by 6 bases; unmatched bases: 4. The CDR3 consists of 15 residues. Per germline, CDR1 MDHEN and CDR2 SYDVKM. The full variable domain, in which reference TRBV28 and TRBJ2-1 provide the parts outside the CDR3, is DVKVTQSSRYLVKRTGEKVFLECVQDMDHENMFWYRQDPGLGLRLIYFSYDVKMKEKGDIPEGYSVSREKKERFSLILESASTNQTSMYLCASSPGLAGANEQFFGPGTRLTVL.

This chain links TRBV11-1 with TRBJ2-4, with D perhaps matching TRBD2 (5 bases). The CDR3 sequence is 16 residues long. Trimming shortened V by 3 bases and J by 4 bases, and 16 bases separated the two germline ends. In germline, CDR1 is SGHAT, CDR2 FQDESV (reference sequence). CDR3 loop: CASSLVQGGIKNIQYF. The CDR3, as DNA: TGTGCCAGCAGCTTGGTCCAAGGAGGAATTAAAAACATTCAGTACTTC.

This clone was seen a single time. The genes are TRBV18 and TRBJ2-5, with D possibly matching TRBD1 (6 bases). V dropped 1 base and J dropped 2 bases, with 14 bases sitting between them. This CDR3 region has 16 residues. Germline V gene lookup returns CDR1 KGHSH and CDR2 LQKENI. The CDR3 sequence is CASSPRAGDGQETQYF. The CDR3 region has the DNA TGTGCCAGCTCACCACGGGCAGGGGATGGTCAAGAGACCCAGTACTTC.

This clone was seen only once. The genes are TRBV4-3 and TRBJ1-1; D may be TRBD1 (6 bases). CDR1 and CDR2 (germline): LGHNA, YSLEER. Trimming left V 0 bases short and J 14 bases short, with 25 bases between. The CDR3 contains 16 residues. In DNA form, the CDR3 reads TGCGCCAGCAGCCAAGAGTGGGGGGGGCAGGCGAGCGGCCGGTTCTTT. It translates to CASSQEWGGQASGRFF.

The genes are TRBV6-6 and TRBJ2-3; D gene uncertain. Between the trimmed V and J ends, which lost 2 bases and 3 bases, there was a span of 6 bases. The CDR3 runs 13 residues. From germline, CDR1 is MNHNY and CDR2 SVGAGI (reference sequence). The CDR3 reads CASSYGWTDTQYF. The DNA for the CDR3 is TGTGCCAGCAGTTACGGCTGGACAGATACGCAGTATTTT.

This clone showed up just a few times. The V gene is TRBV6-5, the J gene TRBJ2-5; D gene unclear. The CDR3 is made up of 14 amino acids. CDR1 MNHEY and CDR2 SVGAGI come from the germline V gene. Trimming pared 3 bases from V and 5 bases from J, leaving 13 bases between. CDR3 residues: CASSYEAVGETQYF. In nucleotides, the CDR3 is TGTGCCAGCAGTTATGAGGCAGTCGGCGAGACCCAGTACTTC.

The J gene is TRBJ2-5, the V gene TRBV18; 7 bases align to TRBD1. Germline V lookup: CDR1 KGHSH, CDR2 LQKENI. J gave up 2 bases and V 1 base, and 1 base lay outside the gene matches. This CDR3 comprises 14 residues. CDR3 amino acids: CASSPQGAQETQYF. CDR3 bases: TGTGCCAGCTCACCACAGGGGGCACAAGAGACCCAGTACTTC. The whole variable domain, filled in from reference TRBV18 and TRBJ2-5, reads NAGVMQNPRHLVRRRGQEARLRCSPMKGHSHVYWYRQLPEEGLKFMVYLQKENIIDESGMPKERFSAEFPKEGPSILRIQQVVRGDSAAYFCASSPQGAQETQYFGPGTRLLVL.

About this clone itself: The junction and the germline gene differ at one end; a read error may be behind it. The CDR3 DNA sequence: TGCGCCAGCAGCTTGATCCCCGGGGGACCCACCAACCAAGAGGCCCAGTACTTC. It specifies CASSLIPGGPTNQEAQYF. The chain recombines TRBV5-1 with TRBJ2-5; a weak D match, TRBD2 (6 bases). The CDR3 covers 18 residues. Germline lookup yields CDR1 SGHRS and CDR2 YFSETQ.

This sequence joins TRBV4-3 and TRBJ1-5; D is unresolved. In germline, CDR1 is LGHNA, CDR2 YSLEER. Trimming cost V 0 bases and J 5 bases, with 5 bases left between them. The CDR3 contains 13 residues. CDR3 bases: TGCGCCAGCAGCCAAGATGCCCATCAGCCCCAGCATTTT. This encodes CASSQDAHQPQHF.

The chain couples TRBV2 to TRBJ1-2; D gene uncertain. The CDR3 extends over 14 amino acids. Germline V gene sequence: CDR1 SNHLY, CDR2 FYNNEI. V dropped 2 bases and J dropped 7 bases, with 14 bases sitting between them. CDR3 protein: CASSELGRVGGYTF. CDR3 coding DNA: TGTGCCAGCAGTGAATTGGGCCGGGTAGGTGGCTACACCTTC.

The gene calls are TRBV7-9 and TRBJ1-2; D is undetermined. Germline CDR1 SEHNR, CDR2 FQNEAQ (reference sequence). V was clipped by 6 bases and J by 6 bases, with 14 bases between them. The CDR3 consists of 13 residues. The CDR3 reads CASRWASVHGYTF. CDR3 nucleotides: TGTGCCAGCAGGTGGGCCTCTGTCCATGGCTACACCTTC.

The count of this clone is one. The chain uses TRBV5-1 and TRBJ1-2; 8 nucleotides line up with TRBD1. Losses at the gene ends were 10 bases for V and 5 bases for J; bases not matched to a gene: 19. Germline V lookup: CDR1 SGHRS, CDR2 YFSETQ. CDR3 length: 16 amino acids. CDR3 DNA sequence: TGCGCCCCCAGCCCCCAGGGGGCCATGGGGGGTTATGGCTACACCTTC. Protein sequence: CAPSPQGAMGGYGYTF.

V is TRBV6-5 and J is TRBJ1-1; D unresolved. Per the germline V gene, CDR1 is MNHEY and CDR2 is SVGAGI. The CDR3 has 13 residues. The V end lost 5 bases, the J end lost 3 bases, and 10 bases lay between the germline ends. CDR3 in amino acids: CASSLRGHTEAFF. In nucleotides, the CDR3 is TGTGCCAGCAGTCTCCGGGGTCACACTGAAGCTTTCTTT.

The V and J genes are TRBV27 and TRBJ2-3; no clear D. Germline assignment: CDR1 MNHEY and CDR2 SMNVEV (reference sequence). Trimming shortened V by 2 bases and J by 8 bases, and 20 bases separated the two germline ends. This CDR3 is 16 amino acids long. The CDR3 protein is CASSLTGRSQGGTQYF. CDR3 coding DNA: TGTGCCAGCAGTTTAACCGGGCGGTCCCAAGGTGGTACGCAGTATTTT.

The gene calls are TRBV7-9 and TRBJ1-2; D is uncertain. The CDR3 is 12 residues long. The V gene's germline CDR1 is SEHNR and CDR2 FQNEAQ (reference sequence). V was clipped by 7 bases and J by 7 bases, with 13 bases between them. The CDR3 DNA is TGTGCCAGCACGACGGACCAAAGTGGCTACACCTTC. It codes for CASTTDQSGYTF.

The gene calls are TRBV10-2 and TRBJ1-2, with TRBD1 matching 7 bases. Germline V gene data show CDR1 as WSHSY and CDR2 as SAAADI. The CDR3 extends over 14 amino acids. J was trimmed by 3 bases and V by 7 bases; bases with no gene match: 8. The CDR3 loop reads CASTDGGTDYGYTF. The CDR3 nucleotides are TGCGCCAGCACAGATGGCGGGACAGACTATGGCTACACCTTC.

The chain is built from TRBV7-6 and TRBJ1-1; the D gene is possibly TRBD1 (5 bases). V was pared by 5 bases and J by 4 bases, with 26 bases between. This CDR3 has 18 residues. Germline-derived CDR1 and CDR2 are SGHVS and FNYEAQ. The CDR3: CASSPRGGTTVGTTEAFF. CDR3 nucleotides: TGTGCCAGCAGCCCCCGGGGGGGGACGACTGTGGGGACCACTGAAGCTTTCTTT.

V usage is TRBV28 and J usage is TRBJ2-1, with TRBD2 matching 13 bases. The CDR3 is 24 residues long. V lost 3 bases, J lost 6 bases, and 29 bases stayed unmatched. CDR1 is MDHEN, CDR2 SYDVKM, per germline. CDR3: CASSLGPGTTQGLAGNAARNEQFF. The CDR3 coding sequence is TGTGCCAGCAGTTTGGGACCGGGGACGACTCAGGGACTAGCGGGGAACGCGGCACGCAATGAGCAGTTCTTC.